The source of this T cell receptor beta chain is a study of blood T cell repertoires in COVID-19. Overall study context: Both acute and convalescent COVID-19 samples were obtained from the United States, Italy and Spain. From T cells, B-cell-depleted T cells, or PBMCs came the material, which was cDNA or gDNA.

The V end lost 3 bases, the J end lost 7 bases, and 13 bases lay between the germline ends. Germline assignment: CDR1 SGHTA and CDR2 FQGTGA. The CDR3 is 13 residues long. Original handling: Estimated nucleated cell counts came from reference gene primer amplification. Method: immunoSEQ multiplex PCR; TCRdb's copy keeps in-frame clones and lacks some. V and J calls and clone size are as listed in that table; D and trimming were resolved from the DNA. The data show nearly 80,000 clones, around 80% seen once. In its sample, this clone was seen a few times. The source material was peripheral blood. V gene TRBV7-3 combines with J gene TRBJ2-7, with TRBD1 as a possible D gene (5 bases). This TCR was sampled from a woman aged 70 to 79 with acute or convalescent COVID-19. The CDR3 sequence is CASSFDGAGEQYF. The CDR3 DNA reads as TGTGCCAGCAGCTTCGACGGAGCAGGGGAGCAGTACTTC. The complete variable domain, with remaining parts taken from reference TRBV7-3 and TRBJ2-7, reads GAGVSQTPSNKVTEKGKYVELRCDPISGHTALYWYRQSLGQGPEFLIYFQGTGAADDSGLPNDRFFAVRPEGSVSTLKIQRTERGDSAVYLCASSFDGAGEQYFGPGTRLTVT.